The 5 T cell receptor beta chains below were found in one sample sequenced in a study of blood T cells in healthy people across ages. PCR was performed a second time for roughly 7 to 12 cycles using a sample-barcoded 5' primer and a J-beta primer mix. TCRdb fed the 5' RACE reads into MiXCR, producing one record per CDR3 protein. The data show roughly 1.7 million distinct CDR3 sequences, with about 35% seen just once and 10% to 12% held by the top ten. Specimen: blood. These receptor sequences come from a woman in her twenties or thirties in good health.

This clonotype was recorded many times. The chain couples TRBV12-3 or TRBV12-4 to TRBJ2-3, with D hard to call. This CDR3 is 15 amino acids long. With 3 bases removed from V and 0 bases from J, the gap between germline ends came to 10 bases. For the CDR3, the DNA is TGTGCCAGCAGTTTTGGGTATTCTAGCACAGATACGCAGTATTTT. It is translated as CASSFGYSSTDTQYF.

Many counts were recorded for this clonotype. This sequence joins TRBV7-9 and TRBJ2-7; D call uncertain. The CDR3 is made up of 14 amino acids. Per the germline V gene, CDR1 is SEHNR and CDR2 is FQNEAQ (reference sequence). V was cut by 2 bases and J by 2 bases, with 10 bases left in between. CDR3 nucleotides: TGTGCCAGCAGCTTATTGGTTCGCCCCTACGAGCAGTACTTC. Amino acids: CASSLLVRPYEQYF.

The rearrangement uses TRBV9 and TRBJ1-1; tentatively, D is TRBD1 (6 bases). The ends were cut back, 0 bases at V and 3 bases at J, with 12 bases in the middle. In germline, CDR1 is SGDLS, CDR2 YYNGEE. The CDR3 length is 15 residues. DNA for the CDR3: TGTGCCAGCAGCGTAGCTGGAGGGGGAGACACTGAAGCTTTCTTT. Amino acids: CASSVAGGGDTEAFF.

This clonotype showed up just a few times. The chain couples TRBV3-1 to TRBJ2-1; a possible D gene is TRBD2 (5 bases). Germline V gene lookup returns CDR1 LGHDT and CDR2 YNNKEL (reference sequence). The CDR3 spans 15 residues. Trimming took 1 base from V and 6 from J, leaving 13 bases between them. The CDR3: CASSQGTSLPNEQFF. CDR3 DNA sequence: TGTGCCAGCAGCCAAGGAACTAGTTTACCCAATGAGCAGTTCTTC.

The chain is built from TRBV20-1 and TRBJ2-5, with 8 bases that match TRBD2. J gave up 2 bases and V 6 bases, and 11 bases lay outside the gene matches. CDR3 length equals 15 residues. Germline V gene lookup returns CDR1 DFQATT and CDR2 SNEGSKA (reference sequence). In nucleotides, the CDR3 is TGCAGTGCGGATCAAGCGGGGGCACCGCAAGAGACCCAGTACTTC. Encoded protein: CSADQAGAPQETQYF.